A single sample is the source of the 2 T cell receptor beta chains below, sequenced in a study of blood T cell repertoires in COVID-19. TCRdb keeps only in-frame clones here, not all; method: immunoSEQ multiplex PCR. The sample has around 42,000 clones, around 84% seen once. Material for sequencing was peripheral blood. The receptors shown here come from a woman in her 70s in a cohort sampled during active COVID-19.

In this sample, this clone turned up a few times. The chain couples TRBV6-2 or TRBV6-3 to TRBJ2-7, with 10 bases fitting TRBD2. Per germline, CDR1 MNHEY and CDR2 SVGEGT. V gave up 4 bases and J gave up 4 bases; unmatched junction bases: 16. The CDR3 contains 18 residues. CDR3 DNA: TGTGCCAGCAGTTTTAACCCCGCGGGCCTAGCGGGAGTGTACGAGCAGTACTTC. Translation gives CASSFNPAGLAGVYEQYF.

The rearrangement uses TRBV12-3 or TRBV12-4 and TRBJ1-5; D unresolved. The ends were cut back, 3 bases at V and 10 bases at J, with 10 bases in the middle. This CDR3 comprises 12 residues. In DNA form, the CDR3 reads TGTGCCAGCAGTTTCCCTCTCTCCCCCCAGCATTTT. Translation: CASSFPLSPQHF.